The clone carrying this TCR beta chain came up once. In the study's own analysis: Amplification of reference gene primers provided the estimated nucleated cell counts. Generated by immunoSEQ multiplex PCR, the TCRdb table keeps only in-frame clones and is missing some. V and J calls and clone size are as listed in that table; D and trimming were resolved from the DNA. Of roughly 190,000 clones listed, roughly nine tenths are singletons. This entry comes from a study of blood T cell repertoires in COVID-19. The wider study: COVID-19 samples, acute and convalescent, were from the United States, Italy and Spain. T cells, B-cell-depleted T cells, or PBMCs supplied cDNA or gDNA.

This clonotype originated in a woman aged 55-75 years with COVID-19, enrolled during active disease. Sequenced sample: peripheral blood.

CDR3 sequence reads: CATGGRGRREVTGELFF. The CDR3 DNA follows: TGTGCCACCGGCGGGAGGGGGCGACGGGAGGTCACCGGGGAGCTGTTTTTT. The chain combines TRBV24-1 with TRBJ2-2; TRBD2 aligns across 9 bases. Unmatched junction bases numbered 14, after V lost 9 bases and J lost 4 bases. There are 17 residues in the CDR3. Germline loops: CDR1 KGHDR, CDR2 SFDVKD.